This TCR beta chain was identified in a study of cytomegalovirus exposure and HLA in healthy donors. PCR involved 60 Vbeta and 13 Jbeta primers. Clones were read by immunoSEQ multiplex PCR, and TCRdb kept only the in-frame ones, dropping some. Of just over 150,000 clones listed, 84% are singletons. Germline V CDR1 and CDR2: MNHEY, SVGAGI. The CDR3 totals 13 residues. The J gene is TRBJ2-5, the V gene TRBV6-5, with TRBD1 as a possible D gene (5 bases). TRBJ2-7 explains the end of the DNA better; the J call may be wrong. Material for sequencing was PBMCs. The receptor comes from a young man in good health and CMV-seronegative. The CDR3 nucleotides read TGTGCCAGCAGTGAGACAGCTACCTACGAGCAGTACTTC. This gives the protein CASSETATYEQYF.